A selection of T cell receptor beta chains follows, all from one sample in a study of blood T cell repertoires in COVID-19. Data came from immunoSEQ multiplex PCR; TCRdb stores just in-frame clones and leaves some out. The repertoire holds 300,000 to 400,000 clones, with about 87% as singletons. Sequencing was performed on peripheral blood. These receptors were collected from a human donor in a cohort sampled during active COVID-19. CDR3s include the opening cysteine and the closing phenylalanine or tryptophan. Each record gives: CDR3 DNA, CDR3 protein, V gene, D gene, J gene, clone size. The D gene is left open where the match is weak. Not all rows give a size; the values are once, few, many and, for expanded clones, a class.

CDR3nt: TGCAGCGTGCGACAGGGGGGCTCCGGGCAGCCCCAGCATTTT
CDR3aa: CSVRQGGSGQPQHF
v_gene: TRBV29-1
d_gene: TRBD1
j_gene: TRBJ1-5
abundance: -

CDR3nt: TGTGCCAGCAGCGTAGGGGGGGTTAACACTGAAGCTTTCTTT
CDR3aa: CASSVGGVNTEAFF
v_gene: TRBV9
d_gene: -
j_gene: TRBJ1-1
abundance: once

CDR3nt: TGTGCCAGCAGCTTGGGACAGTATCAGCCCCAGCATTTT
CDR3aa: CASSLGQYQPQHF
v_gene: TRBV5-5
d_gene: -
j_gene: TRBJ1-5
abundance: -

CDR3nt: TGTGCCAGCTCACCACCGGGCTTGACTAGCCAAGATACGCAGTATTTT
CDR3aa: CASSPPGLTSQDTQYF
v_gene: TRBV18
d_gene: TRBD2
j_gene: TRBJ2-3
abundance: -

CDR3nt: TGTGCCAGCACCTCGAGGCCGGGACAGGGGGTAGCGGGAGGGAGGAATGAGCAGTTCTTC
CDR3aa: CASTSRPGQGVAGGRNEQFF
v_gene: TRBV28
d_gene: -
j_gene: TRBJ2-1
abundance: -

CDR3nt: TGTGCCAGCAGTCATCGACAGGGGGCTCAATACGAGCAGTACTTC
CDR3aa: CASSHRQGAQYEQYF
v_gene: TRBV27
d_gene: TRBD1
j_gene: TRBJ2-7
abundance: once

CDR3nt: TGCGCCAGCAGTGAGGCGCCCCGCAATCAGCCCCAGCATTTT
CDR3aa: CASSEAPRNQPQHF
v_gene: TRBV10-2
d_gene: -
j_gene: TRBJ1-5
abundance: -

CDR3nt: TGTGCCAGCGCAGGGGGCACGGTCTATGGCTACACCTTC
CDR3aa: CASAGGTVYGYTF
v_gene: TRBV6-5
d_gene: TRBD1
j_gene: TRBJ1-2
abundance: -

CDR3nt: TGCGCCAGCAGCGAGCGTCCTAAGTACCAAGAGACCCAGTACTTC
CDR3aa: CASSERPKYQETQYF
v_gene: TRBV4-1
d_gene: -
j_gene: TRBJ2-5
abundance: -

CDR3nt: TGTGCCAGCAGACCGACGGGACTAGCGGGAGGGCCGTCCGGGGAGCTGTTTTTT
CDR3aa: CASRPTGLAGGPSGELFF
v_gene: TRBV28
d_gene: TRBD2
j_gene: TRBJ2-2
abundance: -

CDR3nt: TGTGCCAGCAGCCTCAAATCGGAGAAAGATACGCAGTATTTT
CDR3aa: CASSLKSEKDTQYF
v_gene: TRBV5-4
d_gene: -
j_gene: TRBJ2-3
abundance: -

CDR3nt: TGTGCCAGCAGCCAAGATGCGGTCTCTGGAAACACCATATATTTT
CDR3aa: CASSQDAVSGNTIYF
v_gene: TRBV3-1/TRBV3-2
d_gene: -
j_gene: TRBJ1-3
abundance: few

CDR3nt: TGTGCCAGCAGTGAATGGCGGACTCCAAATAACTATGGCTACACCTTC
CDR3aa: CASSEWRTPNNYGYTF
v_gene: TRBV2
d_gene: -
j_gene: TRBJ1-2
abundance: -

CDR3nt: TGCGCCAGCAGCTCAATTCGACGGGACAGCAAATACGAGCAGTACTTC
CDR3aa: CASSSIRRDSKYEQYF
v_gene: TRBV5-1
d_gene: TRBD1
j_gene: TRBJ2-7
abundance: -

CDR3nt: TGCGCCAGCAGCCAAGAGGTCAGGGGCTACAATGAGCAGTTCTTC
CDR3aa: CASSQEVRGYNEQFF
v_gene: TRBV4-1
d_gene: -
j_gene: TRBJ2-1
abundance: -

CDR3nt: TGTGCCAGTAGTGCGGGAAAGACCTACGAGCAGTACTTC
CDR3aa: CASSAGKTYEQYF
v_gene: TRBV19
d_gene: -
j_gene: TRBJ2-7
abundance: -

CDR3nt: TGTGCCAGCAGACCCGTCCGGGAATCCTACGAGCAGTACTTC
CDR3aa: CASRPVRESYEQYF
v_gene: TRBV6-6
d_gene: -
j_gene: TRBJ2-7
abundance: once

CDR3nt: TGTGCCAGCAGCCATTCTCTGGAGGGCATTCAGTACTTC
CDR3aa: CASSHSLEGIQYF
v_gene: TRBV3-1/TRBV3-2
d_gene: -
j_gene: TRBJ2-4
abundance: once

CDR3nt: TGTGCCAGCAGAGGCGAGGACAGCCTCTATGGCTACACCTTC
CDR3aa: CASRGEDSLYGYTF
v_gene: TRBV6-6
d_gene: -
j_gene: TRBJ1-2
abundance: once

CDR3nt: TGTGCCAGCAGCTCCGGACAGGGCTCCTACGAGCAGTACTTC
CDR3aa: CASSSGQGSYEQYF
v_gene: TRBV11-2
d_gene: TRBD1
j_gene: TRBJ2-7
abundance: -

CDR3nt: TGTGCCAGCAGCCCAGGGGTCGGGGTGGAAGGGACCCAGTACTTC
CDR3aa: CASSPGVGVEGTQYF
v_gene: TRBV7-2
d_gene: -
j_gene: TRBJ2-5
abundance: -

CDR3nt: TGCGCCAGCAGCTCGGGACAGGCGGGGGAGCAGTACTTC
CDR3aa: CASSSGQAGEQYF
v_gene: TRBV5-1
d_gene: TRBD1
j_gene: TRBJ2-7
abundance: -